These 31 T cell receptor beta chains were sequenced from one sample in a study of cytomegalovirus exposure and HLA in healthy donors. PCR was performed using 60 Vbeta and 13 Jbeta primers. This table comes from immunoSEQ multiplex PCR, and its TCRdb copy is limited to in-frame clones, with some not included. Of 100,000 or so clones listed, 65% to 80% are singletons. The source material was PBMCs. The receptors originated from a woman aged 35 to 49 in good health and CMV-seronegative.

The chain links TRBV7-8 to TRBJ2-1; 7 nucleotides match TRBD1. This CDR3 comprises 16 residues. V dropped 1 base and J dropped 5; count of bases not matched to a gene: 8. Germline CDR1 is SGHVS and CDR2 is FQNEAQ. The chain's CDR3 is CASSLGTGVGDNEQFF. The CDR3, as DNA: TGTGCCAGCAGCTTAGGCACAGGGGTTGGGGACAATGAGCAGTTCTTC.

This clone has a handful of counts. The chain uses TRBV4-1 and TRBJ2-3; a weak D match, TRBD1 (6 bases). Germline CDR1 MGHRA, CDR2 YSYEKL. V gave up 0 bases and J gave up 6 bases, with 13 bases separating them. The CDR3 totals 15 residues. The CDR3 here is CASSQDGTQGDTQYF. Here the CDR3 DNA reads TGCGCCAGCAGCCAAGACGGGACCCAGGGGGATACGCAGTATTTT.

This clone was seen a handful of times. The chain uses TRBV28 and TRBJ2-5; D might be TRBD2 (5 bases). The length of the CDR3 is 14 residues. Trimming pared 7 bases from V and 1 base from J, leaving 13 bases between. CDR1 is MDHEN, CDR2 SYDVKM, per germline. CDR3 residues: CASKELVLQETQYF. CDR3 DNA sequence: TGTGCCAGCAAGGAACTAGTTCTCCAAGAGACCCAGTACTTC. Filled out from reference TRBV28 and TRBJ2-5, the complete variable domain reads DVKVTQSSRYLVKRTGEKVFLECVQDMDHENMFWYRQDPGLGLRLIYFSYDVKMKEKGDIPEGYSVSREKKERFSLILESASTNQTSMYLCASKELVLQETQYFGPGTRLLVL.

The genes are TRBV9 and TRBJ1-3; TRBD1 agrees at 8 bases. CDR1 is SGDLS and CDR2 is YYNGEE in the germline V gene. This CDR3 contains 15 residues. With 4 bases clipped from V and 0 bases from J, the junction kept 3 bases outside the gene matches. CDR3 protein: CASSPDRGSGNTIYF. The CDR3, as DNA: TGTGCCAGCAGCCCCGACAGGGGCTCTGGAAACACCATATATTTT.

The rearrangement uses TRBV4-3 and TRBJ1-4; no clear D. Germline CDR1 is LGHNA and CDR2 is YSLEER. The CDR3 loop spans 16 amino acids. The ends were cut back, 0 bases at V and 0 bases at J, with 8 bases in the middle. The CDR3 bases are TGCGCCAGCAGCCAAGATCGTATTGCAACTAATGAAAAACTGTTTTTT. Translation gives CASSQDRIATNEKLFF.

With regard to this clone: A read error may account for a junction end that differs from germline. The chain links TRBV7-9 to TRBJ1-1; D is undetermined. The CDR3 extends over 12 amino acids. Per germline, CDR1 SEHNR and CDR2 FQNEAQ (reference sequence). CDR3 in amino acids: CSSSLTRTEAFF. The CDR3 DNA is TGTTCCAGCAGCTTAACCCGGACTGAAGCTTTCTTT.

The V call is TRBV5-4, the J call TRBJ2-5, with TRBD1 as a possible D gene (6 bases). V was trimmed by 0 bases and J by 2 bases, leaving 8 bases between them. The germline V gene encodes CDR1 SGHNT and CDR2 YYREEE (reference sequence). CDR3 size: 14 residues. The DNA for the CDR3 is TGTGCCAGCAGCTTGGAGGACAGACAAGAGACCCAGTACTTC. Translating gives CASSLEDRQETQYF.

This sequence joins TRBV28 and TRBJ2-3, with 10 positions matching TRBD1. J lost 2 bases, V lost 9 bases, and 8 bases had no gene match. CDR3 length: 15 residues. Germline loops: CDR1 MDHEN, CDR2 SYDVKM. In DNA, the CDR3 is TGTGCCAGTCGTGGACAGGGGGGGACCACAGATACGCAGTATTTT. Its protein is CASRGQGGTTDTQYF.

This clone was observed a single time. The chain employs TRBV4-3 and TRBJ2-3; 8 bases align to TRBD2. This CDR3 has 15 residues. After removal of 0 bases from V and 5 bases from J, the junction contained 4 bases not matched to a gene. Germline V gene lookup returns CDR1 LGHNA and CDR2 YSLEER. Written as DNA, the CDR3 is TGCGCCAGCAGCCAAGATACCGGGGGGGTAGATACGCAGTATTTT. It encodes CASSQDTGGVDTQYF.

J is TRBJ2-5 and V is TRBV5-1; TRBD2 is a possible D gene (6 bases). In germline, CDR1 is SGHRS, CDR2 YFSETQ. Trimming cost V 1 base and J 4 bases, with 11 bases left between them. The CDR3 is made up of 14 amino acids. CDR3: CASSLNPGGETQYF. The CDR3 DNA reads as TGCGCCAGCAGCTTGAACCCCGGGGGAGAGACCCAGTACTTC. Drawing the rest from reference TRBV5-1 and TRBJ2-5, the complete variable domain is KAGVTQTPRYLIKTRGQQVTLSCSPISGHRSVSWYQQTPGQGLQFLFEYFSETQRNKGNFPGRFSGRQFSNSRSEMNVSTLELGDSALYLCASSLNPGGETQYFGPGTRLLVL.

The rearrangement joins TRBV5-1 to TRBJ2-1; the match to TRBD2 covers 12 bases. Unmatched junction bases numbered 2, after V lost 2 bases and J lost 5 bases. The germline V gene has CDR1 SGHRS and CDR2 YFSETQ. The CDR3 is made up of 15 amino acids. The CDR3 coding sequence is TGCGCCAGCAGCTTCGGACTAGCGGGAAACAATGAGCAGTTCTTC. This encodes CASSFGLAGNNEQFF.

The CDR3 sequence: CASTTGGVYGYTF. CDR3 sequence (DNA): TGTGCCAGCACGACAGGGGGCGTTTATGGCTACACCTTC. This chain uses TRBV28 with TRBJ1-2, with TRBD1 matching 10 bases. J was trimmed by 5 bases and V by 7 bases; bases with no gene match: 4. The CDR3 contains 13 residues. Germline CDR1 MDHEN, CDR2 SYDVKM.

V usage is TRBV7-9 and J usage is TRBJ2-3; TRBD1 agrees at 10 bases. The CDR3 spans 15 residues. The V segment lost 1 base and the J segment 6 bases; nucleotides outside the gene matches: 4. Germline V CDR1 and CDR2: SEHNR, FQNEAQ (reference sequence). The CDR3 DNA is TGTGCCAGCAGCTTAGGACAGGGGGCAGGGGATACGCAGTATTTT. It yields the protein CASSLGQGAGDTQYF.

The chain uses TRBV6-1 and TRBJ2-4; TRBD1 matches at 9 bases. This CDR3 is built from 13 residues. With 6 bases clipped from V and 8 bases from J, the junction kept 5 bases outside the gene matches. Looked up from germline, CDR1 is MNHNS and CDR2 is SASEGT. CDR3 sequence reads: CASRRQGGDIQYF. The CDR3 region has the DNA TGTGCCAGCAGAAGACAGGGGGGGGACATTCAGTACTTC.

This clone was observed a few times. V gene TRBV25-1 combines with J gene TRBJ2-5; weak D call: TRBD2 (5 bases). Germline V CDR1 and CDR2: MGHDK, SYGVNS. V was trimmed by 8 bases and J by 7 bases, leaving 20 bases between them. The CDR3 extends over 14 amino acids. The CDR3 nucleotides are TGTGCCAGCCAAAAAGAGACACATGCGGGGACCCAGTACTTC. Amino acid sequence: CASQKETHAGTQYF.

The V and J genes are TRBV30 and TRBJ2-5; D is perhaps TRBD2 (5 bases). Germline CDR1 is GTSNPN and CDR2 is SVGIG (reference sequence). The length of the CDR3 is 18 residues. The V and J ends lost 0 bases and 5 bases respectively, with 25 bases between them. CDR3 amino acids: CAWSVVHFFPPRRETQYF. The CDR3 bases are TGTGCCTGGAGTGTAGTGCATTTTTTCCCCCCTCGGAGGGAGACCCAGTACTTC.

The V call is TRBV5-8, the J call TRBJ1-2; tentatively, D is TRBD1 (6 bases). The V gene's germline CDR1 is SGHTS and CDR2 YDEGEE. V was pared by 4 bases and J by 1 base, with 17 bases between. The CDR3 contains 16 residues. CDR3 coding DNA: TGTGCCAGCAGCCAGCCCGACAGGCCTATTAACTATGGCTACACCTTC. This codes for CASSQPDRPINYGYTF.

In DNA, the CDR3 is TGCAGCGTTGGGCAGGACTCCTACGAGCAGTACTTC. The encoded protein is CSVGQDSYEQYF. The chain has TRBV29-1 and TRBJ2-7, with unresolved D. Trimming took 4 bases from V and 0 from J, leaving 7 bases between them. This CDR3 contains 12 residues. Per the germline V gene, CDR1 is SQVTM and CDR2 is ANQGSEA.

This sequence joins TRBV28 and TRBJ2-3, with D unresolved. CDR3 size: 11 residues. V was clipped by 8 bases and J by 0 bases, with 3 bases between them. Germline CDR1 and CDR2: MDHEN and SYDVKM. The CDR3 nucleotides read TGTGCCAGCTTAAGCACAGATACGCAGTATTTT. This encodes CASLSTDTQYF.

This chain connects TRBV7-9 to TRBJ1-2, with no clear D. Germline-derived CDR1 and CDR2 are SEHNR and FQNEAQ (reference sequence). This CDR3 region has 14 residues. V lost 1 base and J lost 0, with 6 bases in between. CDR3 sequence (DNA): TGTGCCAGCAGCTTAGTCCAGGCTAACTATGGCTACACCTTC. Translating it yields CASSLVQANYGYTF.

CDR3 sequence reads: CASSQSVTDTQYF. The CDR3 DNA reads TGCGCCAGCAGCCAATCGGTCACAGATACGCAGTATTTT. This chain links TRBV4-1 with TRBJ2-3; D is uncertain. Germline V lookup: CDR1 MGHRA, CDR2 YSYEKL. Between the trimmed V and J ends, which lost 2 bases and 2 bases, there was a span of 5 bases. The CDR3 contains 13 residues.

This clone is a singleton in its sample. The V gene is TRBV28, the J gene TRBJ2-7; D possibly corresponds to TRBD2 (6 bases). V lost 6 bases to trimming and J lost 4 bases, with 19 bases between them. The germline gives CDR1 MDHEN, CDR2 SYDVKM. The CDR3 is 15 amino acids. CDR3 loop: CASRTKAGVFYEQYF. The CDR3, as DNA: TGTGCCAGCAGGACCAAAGCGGGCGTTTTTTACGAGCAGTACTTC.

The V call is TRBV7-8, the J call TRBJ1-6; TRBD1 matches at 10 bases. Losses at the gene ends were 8 bases for V and 6 bases for J; bases not matched to a gene: 4. Per germline, CDR1 SGHVS and CDR2 FQNEAQ. CDR3 size: 14 residues. CDR3 loop: CASAGDRGNSPLHF. CDR3 coding DNA: TGTGCCAGCGCAGGGGACAGGGGTAATTCACCCCTCCACTTT. Variable domain in full (rest from reference TRBV7-8 and TRBJ1-6): GAGVSQSPRYKVAKRGQDVALRCDPISGHVSLFWYQQALGQGPEFLTYFQNEAQLDKSGLPSDRFFAERPEGSVSTLKIQRTQQEDSAVYLCASAGDRGNSPLHFGNGTRLTVT.

This chain joins TRBV28 and TRBJ2-7; weak D call: TRBD1 (5 bases). Trimming took off 6 bases at V and 3 bases at J, with 9 bases between the two ends. This CDR3 comprises 12 residues. In germline, CDR1 is MDHEN, CDR2 SYDVKM. CDR3 sequence: CASSIGHYEQYF. The DNA of the CDR3 is TGTGCCAGCAGCATCGGACACTACGAGCAGTACTTC.

This clone was seen just once. The CDR3 DNA reads as TGTGCCACCAGCAACTACCCACTATACGAGCAGTACTTC. Amino acids: CATSNYPLYEQYF. The chain links TRBV15 to TRBJ2-7, with D unresolved. V was trimmed by 4 bases and J by 4 bases, leaving 11 bases between them. The CDR3 totals 13 residues. Germline lookup yields CDR1 LNHNV and CDR2 YYDKDF (reference sequence).

The J gene is TRBJ2-5, the V gene TRBV4-3, with a tentative D call TRBD1 (5 bases). The CDR3 totals 14 residues. Germline V gene sequence: CDR1 LGHNA, CDR2 YSLEER. Trimming pared 5 bases from V and 5 bases from J, leaving 15 bases between. The CDR3 coding sequence is TGCGCCAGCAGCACCCGAAGGGGATTGGAGACCCAGTACTTC. It encodes CASSTRRGLETQYF.

As regards this clone: Other DNA sequences from this sample encode an identical CDR3 as well. This rearrangement joins TRBV9 to TRBJ1-1; 8 nucleotides align to TRBD1. The CDR3 loop spans 14 amino acids. V lost 0 bases to trimming and J lost 11 bases; unmatched junction nucleotides: 9. Germline V gene data show CDR1 as SGDLS and CDR2 as YYNGEE. CDR3 sequence: CASSVATTGDQAFF. CDR3 in DNA: TGTGCCAGCAGCGTAGCTACGACAGGGGACCAGGCTTTCTTT.

This clone was observed a few times. The genes are TRBV4-1 and TRBJ2-3, with TRBD1 identical over 7 bases. This CDR3 comprises 15 residues. Germline CDR1 MGHRA, CDR2 YSYEKL. The trim removed 3 bases at V and 1 base at J, leaving 4 bases unmatched. DNA of the CDR3: TGCGCCAGCAGCCAGTCCGGGACAGGCACAGATACGCAGTATTTT. Translation: CASSQSGTGTDTQYF.

V and J are TRBV25-1 and TRBJ2-6; D not certain. CDR1 and CDR2 (germline): MGHDK, SYGVNS. The length of the CDR3 is 13 residues. The ends were cut back, 5 bases at V and 0 bases at J, with 2 bases in the middle. The CDR3 nucleotides read TGTGCCAGCAGTTACTCTGGGGCCAACGTCCTGACTTTC. Amino acids: CASSYSGANVLTF. Drawing the rest from reference TRBV25-1 and TRBJ2-6, the complete variable domain is EADIYQTPRYLVIGTGKKITLECSQTMGHDKMYWYQQDPGMELHLIHYSYGVNSTEKGDLSSESTVSRIRTEHFPLTLESARPSHTSQYLCASSYSGANVLTFGAGSRLTVL.

This clone showed up just a few times. The V call is TRBV7-2, the J call TRBJ2-3; 7 bases map to TRBD1. CDR3 length: 16 residues. Trimming at V came to 5 bases and at J to 3 bases, leaving 11 bases not matched to a gene. Germline loops: CDR1 SGHTA, CDR2 FQGNSA. The CDR3 protein is CASSPWGQSYTDTQYF. CDR3 nucleotides: TGTGCCAGCAGCCCATGGGGACAGTCTTATACAGATACGCAGTATTTT.

The rearrangement links TRBV19 to TRBJ1-5, with 7 bases fitting TRBD1. The CDR3 spans 17 residues. J lost 0 bases, V lost 0 bases, and 5 bases had no gene match. The germline gives CDR1 LNHDA, CDR2 SQIVND (reference sequence). CDR3: CASSIDVQGISNQPQHF. CDR3 nucleotide sequence: TGTGCCAGTAGTATAGACGTACAGGGGATTAGCAATCAGCCCCAGCATTTT.